Listed here are 20 T cell receptor beta chains from one sample, sequenced in a study of blood T cell repertoires in COVID-19 (TCRdb year 2020). The library came from the immunoSEQ multiplex PCR assay. TCRdb holds this immuneACCESS table with in-frame rearrangements only. Some clones are missing; in checked studies, unresolved V genes explain under half, and the rest has no known cause. This sample has about 100,000 clones in its table, and roughly 87% of those were observed once. 7% to 9% of the sample comes from the top ten. Sequenced material: peripheral blood. The receptor set was obtained from a man aged 25 to 45 in a cohort sampled during active COVID-19.

V is TRBV5-4 and J is TRBJ1-2; 9 positions agree with TRBD1. J lost 5 bases, V lost 4 bases, and 6 bases had no gene match. This CDR3 region has 14 residues. Germline V lookup: CDR1 SGHNT, CDR2 YYREEE (reference sequence). DNA of the CDR3: TGTGCCAGCAGCGAGGACAGGGGAGGATATGGCTACACCTTC. Translated, it gives CASSEDRGGYGYTF.

The CDR3 spells CATSKRTGAETQYF. CDR3 DNA sequence: TGTGCCACCAGCAAACGCACAGGGGCAGAGACCCAGTACTTC. This chain links TRBV15 with TRBJ2-5; 7 bases are shared with TRBD1. In germline, CDR1 is LNHNV, CDR2 YYDKDF (reference sequence). V lost 4 bases, J lost 4 bases, and 6 bases stayed unmatched. The CDR3 length is 14 residues.

The chain couples TRBV3-1 (or the pseudogene TRBV3-2) to TRBJ1-2; no firm D call. Trimming left V 0 bases short and J 8 bases short, with 13 bases between. This CDR3 contains 14 residues. Germline values: CDR1 LGHDT, CDR2 YNNKEL (reference sequence). CDR3 sequence: CASSQDPGGVGYTF. As DNA, the CDR3 is TGTGCCAGCAGCCAAGATCCAGGAGGAGTAGGCTACACCTTC.

The gene calls are TRBV5-8 and TRBJ2-2, with D perhaps TRBD2 (6 bases). From germline, CDR1 is SGHTS and CDR2 YDEGEE. V dropped 4 bases and J dropped 2 bases, with 12 bases sitting between them. CDR3 size: 15 residues. This CDR3 reads CASSRAGRNTGELFF. The CDR3 nucleotides are TGTGCCAGCAGCCGTGCGGGGCGTAACACCGGGGAGCTGTTTTTT.

V and J are TRBV2 and TRBJ1-1; TRBD1 matches at 7 bases. CDR1 and CDR2 from the germline V gene are SNHLY and FYNNEI. Unmatched junction bases numbered 6, after V lost 7 bases and J lost 4 bases. CDR3 size: 13 residues. The CDR3 is CASTNRGSTEAFF. CDR3 sequence (DNA): TGTGCCAGCACCAACAGGGGAAGCACTGAAGCTTTCTTT.

The V gene is TRBV30, the J gene TRBJ1-6, with TRBD1 matching 8 bases. V trimming: 7 bases; J trimming: 2 bases; junction bases outside the gene matches: 7. The length of the CDR3 is 15 residues. Germline V gives CDR1 GTSNPN, CDR2 SVGIG (reference sequence). CDR3 nucleotides: TGTGCCTACTGGACAGGGTGGGCCTATAATTCACCCCTCCACTTT. This sequence encodes CAYWTGWAYNSPLHF.

The CDR3 DNA reads TGTGCCAGCTTTTTCTCTGCCGGGAGCTCACATGGCTACACCTTC. It is translated as CASFFSAGSSHGYTF. The chain uses TRBV6-5 and TRBJ1-2; D is undetermined. Trimming cost V 8 bases and J 6 bases, with 22 bases left between them. Germline CDR1 is MNHEY and CDR2 is SVGAGI. The CDR3 extends over 15 amino acids.

V gene TRBV24-1 combines with J gene TRBJ2-3, with TRBD1 matching over 7 bases. The length of the CDR3 is 14 residues. Looked up from germline, CDR1 is KGHDR and CDR2 is SFDVKD. V lost 6 bases, J lost 2 bases, and 4 bases stayed unmatched. The CDR3 DNA sequence: TGTGCCACCAGTACGGGACAGAACACAGATACGCAGTATTTT. Translating gives CATSTGQNTDTQYF.

This sequence joins TRBV3-1 (or the pseudogene TRBV3-2) and TRBJ2-5; TRBD2 matches 8 bases. There are 15 residues in the CDR3. Germline CDR1 reads LGHDT; CDR2 reads YNNKEL (reference sequence). The V gene end was trimmed by 4 bases and the J gene end by 3 bases; junction bases not matched to a gene: 7. The CDR3 region has the DNA TGTGCCAGCAGCCTTTTAGCGGGGAGGGAAGAGACCCAGTACTTC. Translating it yields CASSLLAGREETQYF.

This chain joins TRBV6-5 and TRBJ1-2; maybe TRBD1 (5 bases). The CDR3 consists of 14 residues. The V end lost 6 bases, the J end lost 4 bases, and 15 bases lay between the germline ends. CDR1 is MNHEY, CDR2 SVGAGI, per germline. The CDR3 region has the DNA TGTGCCAGCAGAACCTGGGGGGACTTCTATGGCTACACCTTC. Its translation is CASRTWGDFYGYTF.

The chain joins TRBV18 to TRBJ2-7; 9 bases line up with TRBD1. The germline gives CDR1 KGHSH, CDR2 LQKENI. CDR3 length: 16 amino acids. The J segment lost 4 bases and the V segment lost 3 bases, leaving 10 bases of the junction unmatched. The CDR3 is CASSPLTGTGKYEQYF. The CDR3 DNA follows: TGTGCCAGCTCACCGCTTACCGGGACAGGGAAATACGAGCAGTACTTC.

The chain uses TRBV6-5 and TRBJ1-2; D may be TRBD1 (5 bases). This CDR3 spans 15 amino acids. Germline lookup yields CDR1 MNHEY and CDR2 SVGAGI. V was cut by 6 bases and J by 5 bases, with 19 bases left in between. CDR3 nucleotides: TGTGCCAGCAGCGCGGAAATGCAGGGCAGATATGGCTACACCTTC. Its protein is CASSAEMQGRYGYTF.

This clone appeared a single time. The CDR3 here is CASSRGQGSSYNSPLHF. CDR3 nucleotides: TGTGCCAGCAGCCGGGGACAGGGTAGCTCCTATAATTCACCCCTCCACTTT. The gene calls are TRBV7-2 and TRBJ1-6; 9 positions match TRBD1. This CDR3 has 17 amino acids. The germline V gene has CDR1 SGHTA and CDR2 FQGNSA. J was trimmed by 0 bases and V by 5 bases; bases with no gene match: 5. Full variable domain (missing parts from reference TRBV7-2 and TRBJ1-6): GAGVSQSPSNKVTEKGKDVELRCDPISGHTALYWYRQSLGQGLEFLIYFQGNSAPDKSGLPSDRFSAERTGGSVSTLTIQRTQQEDSAVYLCASSRGQGSSYNSPLHFGNGTRLTVT.

The rearrangement uses TRBV5-3 and TRBJ2-5, with TRBD2 identical over 8 bases. TRBV5-3 is assigned to the ORF class and has an uncertain function. The trim removed 0 bases at V and 3 bases at J, leaving 7 bases unmatched. The CDR3 spans 16 residues. CDR3 loop: CARSLVFGGAKETQYF. For the CDR3, the DNA is TGTGCCAGAAGCTTGGTTTTCGGGGGGGCGAAAGAGACCCAGTACTTC.

This clone showed up just once. The genes are TRBV4-3 and TRBJ2-3, with TRBD2 identical over 14 bases. After removal of 3 bases from V and 2 bases from J, the junction contained 7 bases not matched to a gene. This CDR3 has 18 amino acids. Germline CDR1 reads LGHNA; CDR2 reads YSLEER. The CDR3, as DNA: TGCGCCAGCAGCCAGGGACTAGCGGGGGCGACCTACACAGATACGCAGTATTTT. This codes for CASSQGLAGATYTDTQYF.

This chain's CDR3 is CASSPGQANEKLFF. The CDR3 bases are TGTGCCAGTAGCCCGGGACAGGCAAATGAAAAACTGTTTTTT. The chain carries TRBV19 and TRBJ1-4; 8 bases are shared with TRBD1. The germline gives CDR1 LNHDA, CDR2 SQIVND (reference sequence). V trimming: 6 bases; J trimming: 5 bases; junction bases outside the gene matches: 5. The CDR3 runs 14 residues. Full variable domain (missing parts from reference TRBV19 and TRBJ1-4): DGGITQSPKYLFRKEGQNVTLSCEQNLNHDAMYWYRQDPGQGLRLIYYSQIVNDFQKGDIAEGYSVSREKKESFPLTVTSAQKNPTAFYLCASSPGQANEKLFFGSGTQLSVL.

J is TRBJ1-1 and V is TRBV7-3; D gene unclear. Trimming removed 2 bases at V and 2 bases at J, with 6 bases between. Germline values: CDR1 SGHTA, CDR2 FQGTGA. The CDR3 length is 13 residues. CDR3 amino acids: CASSLSRNTEAFF. CDR3 in DNA: TGTGCCAGCAGCTTATCCAGAAACACTGAAGCTTTCTTT.

The chain combines TRBV18 with TRBJ2-7; 7 positions match TRBD1. V lost 5 bases and J lost 2; bases outside the gene matches: 9. The germline V gene has CDR1 KGHSH and CDR2 LQKENI. The CDR3 has 15 amino acids. The CDR3 DNA sequence: TGTGCCAGCTCAGACCCGGGACAGTCTACCTACGAGCAGTACTTC. Its translation is CASSDPGQSTYEQYF.

This chain connects TRBV5-5 to TRBJ2-2; D is possibly TRBD1 (5 bases). CDR1 is SGHKS and CDR2 is YYEKEE in the germline V gene (reference sequence). The V and J ends lost 2 bases and 5 bases respectively, with 10 bases between them. CDR3 length: 14 residues. CDR3 sequence reads: CASSFPAGTGELFF. In DNA form, the CDR3 reads TGTGCCAGCAGCTTTCCCGCAGGGACCGGGGAGCTGTTTTTT.

V gene TRBV3-1 (or the pseudogene TRBV3-2) combines with J gene TRBJ2-7; 9 positions agree with TRBD2. This CDR3 spans 14 amino acids. Germline V lookup: CDR1 LGHDT, CDR2 YNNKEL (reference sequence). The J segment lost 9 bases and the V segment lost 0 bases, leaving 6 bases of the junction unmatched. The CDR3: CASSQDSSGRPQYF. DNA of the CDR3: TGTGCCAGCAGCCAAGATTCCAGCGGGAGGCCGCAGTACTTC.